Following are 21 T cell receptor beta chains from one sample sequenced in a study of post-analysis software for immune sequencing data. Findings of the study overall: Roughly 5 TRBV segments (TRBV5-6, TRBV5-1 and TRBV20-1 among them) occurred more frequently in patients than in controls.

For these TCRs, the target antigens are not known. Built from TCR beta cDNA, the libraries had unique molecular identifiers in them. TCRdb reprocessed the PCR reads with MiXCR, giving one entry per CDR3 protein. This table holds 150,000 to 200,000 distinct CDR3 sequences, over 25% found once. What was sequenced was blood. These receptors were taken from a girl aged 10 to 17 with multiple sclerosis.

Note on this clonotype: One end of the junction does not line up with germline, which may come from a read error. The rearrangement links TRBV30 to TRBJ2-7, with D perhaps given as TRBD1 or TRBD2 (6 bases each). There are 13 residues in the CDR3. The germline V gene has CDR1 GTSNPN and CDR2 SVGIG (reference sequence). CDR3 loop: CTWRGAASYEQYF. CDR3 DNA sequence: TGTACCTGGAGGGGGGCTGCCTCCTACGAGCAGTACTTC.

This clonotype has at least ten counts. This chain joins TRBV27 and TRBJ2-1; D not certain. CDR3 length: 12 amino acids. Per the germline V gene, CDR1 is MNHEY and CDR2 is SMNVEV (reference sequence). V lost 7 bases, J lost 1 base, and 5 bases lay in between. Written as DNA, the CDR3 is TGTGCCAGCATGAGATCCTACAATGAGCAGTTCTTC. Translating gives CASMRSYNEQFF.

With regard to this clonotype: This may stem from a read error, because a much larger clone lies one nucleotide away. The J gene is TRBJ2-3, the V gene TRBV7-8; D is possibly TRBD2 (6 bases). This CDR3 comprises 17 residues. The germline CDR1 and CDR2 sequences are SGHVS and FQNEAQ. CDR3 coding DNA: TGTGCCAGCAGCCCAACCGGGACTCTTACTAGCACAGGTACGCAGTATTTT. Translated: CASSPTGTLTSTGTQYF. Full variable domain (missing parts from reference TRBV7-8 and TRBJ2-3): GAGVSQSPRYKVAKRGQDVALRCDPISGHVSLFWYQQALGQGPEFLTYFQNEAQLDKSGLPSDRFFAERPEGSVSTLKIQRTQQEDSAVYLCASSPTGTLTSTGTQYFGPGTRLTVL.

This clonotype was seen many times. This sequence joins TRBV18 and TRBJ2-1; D not certain. Germline-derived CDR1 and CDR2 are KGHSH and LQKENI. The CDR3 loop spans 12 amino acids. The V gene lost 8 bases and the J gene lost 3 bases, with 8 bases spanning the gap. The CDR3: CASITRYNEQFF. The CDR3 nucleotides read TGTGCCAGCATTACCCGCTACAATGAGCAGTTCTTC.

Regarding this clonotype: This clone may be a read error of a much larger clone one base away. The chain links TRBV18 to TRBJ2-1; 10 nucleotides line up with TRBD2. The J call may not be correct, given that the DNA end is closer to TRBJ2-7. The CDR3 has 17 residues. The germline CDR1 and CDR2 sequences are KGHSH and LQKENI. CDR3 coding DNA: TGTGCCAGCTCACCAACTAGCGGGGAGTACTCCTACAATGAGCAGTACTTC. It encodes CASSPTSGEYSYNEQYF.

The chain couples TRBV7-9 to TRBJ2-3; 7 positions agree with TRBD1. V shed 2 bases, J shed 1 base, and the junction held 6 bases outside the gene matches. The CDR3 is made up of 16 amino acids. CDR1 is SEHNR and CDR2 is FQNEAQ in the germline V gene (reference sequence). The CDR3 region is CASSLMRGQGTDTQYF. The CDR3 DNA sequence: TGTGCCAGCAGCTTAATGAGGGGGCAGGGCACAGATACGCAGTATTTT.

This chain joins TRBV6-5 and TRBJ1-5, with D tentatively TRBD1 (6 bases). Germline values: CDR1 MNHEY, CDR2 SVGAGI. V lost 9 bases and J 4 bases, leaving 16 bases between the germline ends. This CDR3 has 14 amino acids. The CDR3 is CASSLPGQNQPQHF. In DNA, the CDR3 is TGTGCCAGTTCACTACCGGGACAAAATCAGCCCCAGCATTTT.

This clonotype was seen only a few times. The J gene is TRBJ2-5, the V gene TRBV20-1, with 8 bases aligning to TRBD1. The J call may be in error: the DNA end matches TRBJ2-7 better. The CDR3 is made up of 15 amino acids. In germline, CDR1 is DFQATT, CDR2 SNEGSKA (reference sequence). CDR3 coding DNA: TGCAGTGCTAGAGGTTCTCAGGGGGCCTACTACGAGCAGTACTTC. Amino acids: CSARGSQGAYYEQYF.

The chain recombines TRBV20-1 with TRBJ1-1; D uncertain. Germline CDR1 and CDR2: DFQATT and SNEGSKA (reference sequence). This CDR3 has 9 residues. The V gene lost 4 bases and the J gene lost 8 bases, with 5 bases spanning the gap. The CDR3 DNA follows: TGCAGTGCTAACCCCGAAGCTTTCTTT. This sequence encodes CSANPEAFF.

This clonotype was counted ten times or more. The chain uses TRBV7-3 and TRBJ2-3; D gene uncertain. Between the trimmed V and J ends, which lost 2 bases and 0 bases, there was a span of 6 bases. CDR3 length equals 14 residues. Germline CDR1 SGHTA, CDR2 FQGTGA. Written as DNA, the CDR3 is TGTGCCAGCAGCTTAGCGCCTAGCACAGATACGCAGTATTTT. This sequence encodes CASSLAPSTDTQYF.

This chain uses TRBV7-2 with TRBJ2-7, with TRBD1 matching over 7 bases. The CDR3 covers 14 residues. V dropped 6 bases and J dropped 5; count of bases not matched to a gene: 10. CDR1 is SGHTA, CDR2 FQGNSA, per germline. The CDR3 reads CASRATGFRHEQYF. Here the CDR3 DNA reads TGTGCCAGCAGGGCGACAGGGTTCAGGCACGAGCAGTACTTC.

This clonotype showed up just a few times. The V call is TRBV24-1, the J call TRBJ1-5, with TRBD1 identical over 8 bases. The V and J ends lost 10 bases and 4 bases, in that order; junction bases with no gene match: 8. The CDR3 consists of 14 residues. The germline CDR1 and CDR2 sequences are KGHDR and SFDVKD. CDR3 DNA sequence: TGTGCCACGAGACACGGGACAGGTAATCAGCCCCAGCATTTT. Translated: CATRHGTGNQPQHF.

This clonotype was recorded at least ten times. The chain joins TRBV7-9 to TRBJ1-5; D unresolved. Per germline, CDR1 SEHNR and CDR2 FQNEAQ (reference sequence). Trimming stripped 5 bases from V and 3 bases from J, with 5 bases between. The length of the CDR3 is 12 residues. CDR3 sequence (DNA): TGTGCCAGCAGCGCGACCAATCAGCCCCAGCATTTT. It is translated as CASSATNQPQHF.

This clonotype came up a few times. The chain carries TRBV20-1 and TRBJ2-7; 9 positions match TRBD2. V was clipped by 1 base and J by 4 bases; unmatched bases: 23. The CDR3 has 20 amino acids. Germline CDR1 and CDR2: DFQATT and SNEGSKA (reference sequence). The CDR3 sequence: CSARADSGRRQSVFVYEQYF. The CDR3 bases are TGCAGTGCTAGAGCGGATAGCGGGAGACGCCAATCTGTTTTCGTTTACGAGCAGTACTTC.

The rearrangement joins TRBV30 to TRBJ2-1; D gene unclear. Germline V lookup: CDR1 GTSNPN, CDR2 SVGIG (reference sequence). Trimming pared 3 bases from V and 6 bases from J, leaving 12 bases between. CDR3 length: 13 amino acids. The CDR3 spells CAWSDEDRNEQFF. The DNA for the CDR3 is TGTGCCTGGAGCGACGAGGACCGCAATGAGCAGTTCTTC.

The V gene is TRBV20-1, the J gene TRBJ2-1; 15 positions agree with TRBD2. Unmatched junction bases numbered 7, after V lost 6 bases and J lost 7 bases. Germline V gene sequence: CDR1 DFQATT, CDR2 SNEGSKA (reference sequence). This CDR3 has 15 amino acids. CDR3 nucleotides: TGCAGTGCCTTAAAGGGGACTAGCGGGGGGAATGAGCAGTTCTTC. Translated: CSALKGTSGGNEQFF.

The genes are TRBV3-1 and TRBJ2-1; a possible D gene is TRBD2 (6 bases). V lost 4 bases and J lost 2, with 15 bases in between. This CDR3 region has 16 residues. The germline gives CDR1 LGHDT, CDR2 YNNKEL (reference sequence). DNA of the CDR3: TGTGCCAGCAGCCCCCTACTAGCAGGGACCTACAATGAGCAGTTCTTC. The encoded protein is CASSPLLAGTYNEQFF.

As regards this clonotype: This could be a read error, since a much larger clone is one nucleotide away. The V call is TRBV27, the J call TRBJ1-5; no definite D call. The CDR3 is made up of 14 amino acids. CDR1 and CDR2 from the germline V gene are MNHEY and SMNVEV (reference sequence). Trimming shortened V by 11 bases and J by 8 bases, and 22 bases separated the two germline ends. The CDR3 nucleotides are TGTGCCGGCATCCCGCAAAGGAGGATGGAGCCCCAGCATTTT. Amino acid sequence: CAGIPQRRMEPQHF.

The chain uses TRBV30 and TRBJ2-7, with D possibly TRBD1 on 5 matching bases. V gave up 4 bases and J gave up 2 bases, with 6 bases separating them. There are 11 residues in the CDR3. Germline V CDR1 and CDR2: GTSNPN, SVGIG (reference sequence). The CDR3 loop is CAWTQAYEQYF. CDR3 bases: TGTGCCTGGACACAGGCCTACGAGCAGTACTTC.

The chain carries TRBV10-2 and TRBJ2-5; TRBD1 matches 7 bases. In germline, CDR1 is WSHSY, CDR2 SAAADI. Unmatched junction bases numbered 7, after V lost 6 bases and J lost 12 bases. The CDR3 runs to 11 residues. CDR3 DNA sequence: TGCGCCAGCAGACTCGACAGGGCGAAGTACTTC. Translation: CASRLDRAKYF.

This clonotype was detected only once. In DNA form, the CDR3 reads TGTGCCAGCAGTGGGGCCCGCAGGCAGCCCCAGCATTTT. Translation: CASSGARRQPQHF. The chain is built from TRBV27 and TRBJ1-5; D might be TRBD1 (5 bases). The CDR3 spans 13 residues. V lost 5 bases and J lost 7, with 12 bases in between. Germline CDR1 MNHEY, CDR2 SMNVEV (reference sequence).